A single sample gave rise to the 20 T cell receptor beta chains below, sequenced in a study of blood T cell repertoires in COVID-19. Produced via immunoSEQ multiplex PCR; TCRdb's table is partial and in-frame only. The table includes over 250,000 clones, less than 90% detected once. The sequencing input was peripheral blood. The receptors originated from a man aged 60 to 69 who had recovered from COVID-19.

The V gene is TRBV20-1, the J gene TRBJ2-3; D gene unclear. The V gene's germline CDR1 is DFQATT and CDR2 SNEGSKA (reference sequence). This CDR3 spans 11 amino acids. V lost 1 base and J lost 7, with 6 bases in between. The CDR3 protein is CSARGGYTQYF. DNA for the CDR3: TGCAGTGCTAGAGGCGGATATACGCAGTATTTT.

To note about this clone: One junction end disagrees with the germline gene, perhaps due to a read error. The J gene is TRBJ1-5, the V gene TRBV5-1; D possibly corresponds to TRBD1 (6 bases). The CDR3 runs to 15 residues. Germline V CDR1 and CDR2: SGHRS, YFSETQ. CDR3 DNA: TGCGCCAGCAGTTTGGGGGGACACCCCAATCAGCCCCAGCATTTT. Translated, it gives CASSLGGHPNQPQHF.

The CDR3 spells CASSLVGTVGEKLFF. CDR3 sequence (DNA): TGCGCCAGCAGCTTGGTGGGGACAGTAGGTGAAAAACTGTTTTTT. The genes are TRBV5-1 and TRBJ1-4, with 7 bases lining up with TRBD1. Unmatched junction bases numbered 6, after V lost 0 bases and J lost 7 bases. The germline CDR1 and CDR2 sequences are SGHRS and YFSETQ. This CDR3 region has 15 residues. The full variable domain, in which reference TRBV5-1 and TRBJ1-4 provide the parts outside the CDR3, is KAGVTQTPRYLIKTRGQQVTLSCSPISGHRSVSWYQQTPGQGLQFLFEYFSETQRNKGNFPGRFSGRQFSNSRSEMNVSTLELGDSALYLCASSLVGTVGEKLFFGSGTQLSVL.

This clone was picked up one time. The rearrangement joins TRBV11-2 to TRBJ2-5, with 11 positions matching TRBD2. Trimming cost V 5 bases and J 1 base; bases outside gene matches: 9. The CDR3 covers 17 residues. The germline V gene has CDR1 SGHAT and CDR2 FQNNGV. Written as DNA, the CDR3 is TGTGCCAGCAGCGCGCCTCTAGCGGGGGGAATCCAAGAGACCCAGTACTTC. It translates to CASSAPLAGGIQETQYF.

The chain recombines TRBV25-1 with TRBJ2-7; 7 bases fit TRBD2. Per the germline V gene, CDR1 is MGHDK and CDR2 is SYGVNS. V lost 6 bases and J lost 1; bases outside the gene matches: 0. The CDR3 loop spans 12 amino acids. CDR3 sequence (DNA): TGTGCCAGCAGCGGGGGGTCCTACGAGCAGTACTTC. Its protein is CASSGGSYEQYF.

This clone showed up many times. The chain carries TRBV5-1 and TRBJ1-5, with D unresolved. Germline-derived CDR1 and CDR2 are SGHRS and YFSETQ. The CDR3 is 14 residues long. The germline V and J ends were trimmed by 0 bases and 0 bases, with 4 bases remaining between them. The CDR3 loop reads CASSLDGSNQPQHF. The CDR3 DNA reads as TGCGCCAGCAGCTTGGACGGTAGCAATCAGCCCCAGCATTTT.

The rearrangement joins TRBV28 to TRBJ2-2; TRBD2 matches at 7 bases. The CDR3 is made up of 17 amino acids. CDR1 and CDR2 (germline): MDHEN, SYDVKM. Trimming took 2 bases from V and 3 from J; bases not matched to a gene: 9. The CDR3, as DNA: TGTGCCAGCAGTTTAGAGCTCCGCGGGGGATACACCGGGGAGCTGTTTTTT. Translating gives CASSLELRGGYTGELFF.

The CDR3 DNA follows: TGTGCCAGCAGCCCCCAGACAGGGGTCAACTCACCCCTCCACTTT. This sequence encodes CASSPQTGVNSPLHF. The V and J genes are TRBV7-2 and TRBJ1-6; TRBD1 agrees at 8 bases. CDR1 is SGHTA and CDR2 is FQGNSA in the germline V gene. The CDR3 is 15 residues long. The V and J ends lost 5 bases and 10 bases, in that order; junction bases with no gene match: 10. The variable domain in full, with the rest retrieved from reference TRBV7-2 and TRBJ1-6, is GAGVSQSPSNKVTEKGKDVELRCDPISGHTALYWYRQSLGQGLEFLIYFQGNSAPDKSGLPSDRFSAERTGGSVSTLTIQRTQQEDSAVYLCASSPQTGVNSPLHFGNGTRLTVT.

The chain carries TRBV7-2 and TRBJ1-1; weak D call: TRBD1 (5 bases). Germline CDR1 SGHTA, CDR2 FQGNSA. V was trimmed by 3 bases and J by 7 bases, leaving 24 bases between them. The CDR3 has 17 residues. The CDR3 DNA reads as TGTGCCAGCAGCTTCCCAGGGTACCCGCCCAAACAAGGTGAAGCTTTCTTT. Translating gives CASSFPGYPPKQGEAFF. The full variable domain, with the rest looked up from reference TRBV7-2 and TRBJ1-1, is GAGVSQSPSNKVTEKGKDVELRCDPISGHTALYWYRQSLGQGLEFLIYFQGNSAPDKSGLPSDRFSAERTGGSVSTLTIQRTQQEDSAVYLCASSFPGYPPKQGEAFFGQGTRLTVV.

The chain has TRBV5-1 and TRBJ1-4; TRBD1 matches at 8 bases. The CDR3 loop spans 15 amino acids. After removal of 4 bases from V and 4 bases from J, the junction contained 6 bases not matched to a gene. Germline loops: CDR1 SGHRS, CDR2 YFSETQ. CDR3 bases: TGCGCCAGCAGCGGGGGGACAGGCCTTAATGAAAAACTGTTTTTT. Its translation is CASSGGTGLNEKLFF.

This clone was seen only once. The CDR3: CASSSYGGWTEAFF. DNA for the CDR3: TGTGCCAGCAGCTCCTATGGAGGGTGGACTGAAGCTTTCTTT. The genes are TRBV7-2 and TRBJ1-1, with D unresolved. Trimming took 4 bases from V and 5 from J, leaving 14 bases between them. Per the germline V gene, CDR1 is SGHTA and CDR2 is FQGNSA. The CDR3 spans 14 residues.

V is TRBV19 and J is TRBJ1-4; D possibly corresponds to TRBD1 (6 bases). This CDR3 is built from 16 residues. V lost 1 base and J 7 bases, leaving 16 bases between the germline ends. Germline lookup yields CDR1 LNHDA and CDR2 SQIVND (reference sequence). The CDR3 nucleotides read TGTGCCAGTAGTATAGGTGGACAGTCCAGGGGTGAAAAACTGTTTTTT. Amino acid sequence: CASSIGGQSRGEKLFF. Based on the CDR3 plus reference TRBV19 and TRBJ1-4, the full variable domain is DGGITQSPKYLFRKEGQNVTLSCEQNLNHDAMYWYRQDPGQGLRLIYYSQIVNDFQKGDIAEGYSVSREKKESFPLTVTSAQKNPTAFYLCASSIGGQSRGEKLFFGSGTQLSVL.

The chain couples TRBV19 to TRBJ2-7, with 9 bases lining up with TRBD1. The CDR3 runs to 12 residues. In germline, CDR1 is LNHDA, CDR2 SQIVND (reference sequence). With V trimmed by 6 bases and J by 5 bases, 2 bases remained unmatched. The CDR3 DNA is TGTGCCAGTAGACGACAGGGGGACGAGCAGTACTTC. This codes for CASRRQGDEQYF.

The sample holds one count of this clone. Here the CDR3 reads CASSPPAGGFYEQYF. The CDR3 DNA reads TGTGCCAGCAGCCCCCCGGCAGGGGGGTTCTACGAGCAGTACTTC. The chain employs TRBV6-2 or TRBV6-3 and TRBJ2-7, with D possibly being TRBD1 (7 bases). CDR3 length: 15 amino acids. Germline loops: CDR1 MNHEY, CDR2 SVGEGT. Trimming took off 6 bases at V and 3 bases at J, with 18 bases between the two ends.

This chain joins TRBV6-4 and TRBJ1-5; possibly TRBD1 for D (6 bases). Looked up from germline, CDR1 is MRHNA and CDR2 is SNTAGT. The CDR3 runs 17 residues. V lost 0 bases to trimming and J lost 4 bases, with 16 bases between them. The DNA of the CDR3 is TGTGCCAGCAGTGACTCGTTCAGGGGTGCACCGAATCAGCCCCAGCATTTT. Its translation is CASSDSFRGAPNQPQHF.

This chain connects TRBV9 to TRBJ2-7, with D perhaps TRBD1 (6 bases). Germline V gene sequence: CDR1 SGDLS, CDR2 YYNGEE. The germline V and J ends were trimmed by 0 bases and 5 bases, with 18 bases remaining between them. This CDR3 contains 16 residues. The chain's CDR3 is CASSVAGTTYLHEQYF. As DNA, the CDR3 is TGTGCCAGCAGCGTAGCCGGGACAACTTACCTCCACGAGCAGTACTTC.

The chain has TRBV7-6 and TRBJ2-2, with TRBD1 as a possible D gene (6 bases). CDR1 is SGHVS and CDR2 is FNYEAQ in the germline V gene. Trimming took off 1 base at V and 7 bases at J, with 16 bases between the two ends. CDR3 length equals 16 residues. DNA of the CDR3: TGTGCCAGCAGCTTAGTTTCACAGGGAAGTGGCGGGGAGCTGTTTTTT. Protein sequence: CASSLVSQGSGGELFF.

In DNA form, the CDR3 reads TGTGCCAGCAGCCCCGCTGGAGCGGGGGCCCTCCAAGAGACCCAGTACTTC. As protein: CASSPAGAGALQETQYF. The chain carries TRBV7-8 and TRBJ2-5, with 8 bases aligning to TRBD2. CDR3 length equals 17 residues. Germline V gene sequence: CDR1 SGHVS, CDR2 FQNEAQ. After removal of 5 bases from V and 1 base from J, the junction contained 12 bases not matched to a gene. Complete variable domain (other parts from reference TRBV7-8 and TRBJ2-5): GAGVSQSPRYKVAKRGQDVALRCDPISGHVSLFWYQQALGQGPEFLTYFQNEAQLDKSGLPSDRFFAERPEGSVSTLKIQRTQQEDSAVYLCASSPAGAGALQETQYFGPGTRLLVL.

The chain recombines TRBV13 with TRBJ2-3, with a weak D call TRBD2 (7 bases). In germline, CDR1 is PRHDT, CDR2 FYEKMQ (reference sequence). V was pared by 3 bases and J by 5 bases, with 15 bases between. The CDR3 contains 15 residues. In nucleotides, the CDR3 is TGTGCCAGCAGCTTGTCGGGGGGCCGTGGAGATACGCAGTATTTT. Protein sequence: CASSLSGGRGDTQYF.

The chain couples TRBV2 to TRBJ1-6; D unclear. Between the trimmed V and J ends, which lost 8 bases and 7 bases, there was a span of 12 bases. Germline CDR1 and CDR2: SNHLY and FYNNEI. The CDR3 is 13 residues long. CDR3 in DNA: TGTGCCAGCCACCGAGCCTCCAATTCACCCCTCCACTTT. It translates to CASHRASNSPLHF.